Below, one T cell receptor beta chain is given with its context. The method was immunoSEQ multiplex PCR; TCRdb's version includes in-frame clones alone and lacks a portion of them. The sample holds approximately 52,000 clones, about 94% seen once. The sample belongs to a study of technical replicates of blood from a handful of donors. Source material: PBMCs. This TCR was sampled from a human donor in good health. Some clones in this sample may be carry-over from other donors' samples.

CDR3 nucleotide sequence: TGTGCCAGCAGCAGGGACAGGGCCAATGGGGAGCTGTTTTTT. It encodes CASSRDRANGELFF. The chain uses TRBV5-4 and TRBJ2-2; TRBD1 agrees at 9 bases. Germline CDR1 SGHNT, CDR2 YYREEE (reference sequence). The J segment lost 8 bases and the V segment lost 4 bases, leaving 6 bases of the junction unmatched. The CDR3 is 14 amino acids.